This T cell receptor (beta chain) is from a study of blood T cell repertoires in COVID-19. Study overall: Acute-phase and convalescent COVID-19 samples originated in the United States, Italy and Spain.

The V gene's germline CDR1 is SGHTA and CDR2 FQGNSA. V lost 4 bases to trimming and J lost 0 bases, with 16 bases between them. There are 17 residues in the CDR3. How the authors handled the data: Amplification of reference gene primers provided the estimated nucleated cell counts. Profiling relied on immunoSEQ multiplex PCR, and the TCRdb table lists in-frame clones only, not all of them. Clone size and V and J calls were adopted from that table, with D and trimming inferred from the DNA. Of 160,000 or so clones detected, 80% to 90% appear once; the ten largest clones hold roughly 19%. This chain links TRBV7-2 with TRBJ1-3; D perhaps matches TRBD1 (5 bases). The sequence came from an elderly woman with acute or convalescent COVID-19. Sequenced material: peripheral blood. CDR3 DNA: TGTGCCAGCAGCTCCCGGTTTTGGGGGGACTCTGGAAACACCATATATTTT. Translating it yields CASSSRFWGDSGNTIYF.